What follows describes a single TCR beta chain. Germline CDR1 reads DFQATT; CDR2 reads SNEGSKA (reference sequence). The CDR3 is made up of 14 amino acids. Trimming removed 3 bases at V and 7 bases at J, with 13 bases between. The data were obtained in a study of T cell responses to AZD1222 COVID-19 vaccine. Clones were sequenced by immunoSEQ multiplex PCR, and TCRdb holds only the in-frame ones, with some missing. The sample lists approximately 140,000 clones; about 90% were seen once. Pooled together were second doses at about 4 or about 12 weeks. The chain is built from TRBV20-1 and TRBJ1-6; D unclear. This clonotype was obtained from an adult who received the AZD1222 COVID-19 vaccine. Source: peripheral blood, taken 28 days after the second AZD1222 dose. This CDR3 reads CSASSAGSNSPLHF. The CDR3 DNA sequence: TGCAGTGCTAGTTCGGCTGGGAGCAATTCACCCCTCCACTTT.